The clone carrying this TCR beta chain was seen at least ten times. The V end lost 4 bases, the J end lost 0 bases, and 12 bases lay between the germline ends. The CDR3 is 15 amino acids. Germline-derived CDR1 and CDR2 are MNHEY and SVGEGT. The entry originates in a study of human T cells and chemical hapten exposure. The library attached unique molecular identifiers to individual cDNA molecules. As processed by the authors: Counting gave a median of around 100,000 TCRs per sample, with values ranging from about 23,224 to 750,000. One entry per CDR3 protein results from TCRdb running MiXCR on the RACE reads. The V and J calls follow TCRdb's processing rather than the paper's. This sample yields around 80,000 distinct CDR3 sequences, of which under 10% are seen a single time; around 1.4% belongs to the top ten. Specified time point: healthy volunteer bleed at 6 weeks. Sequencing started from total RNA isolated from unfractionated whole blood.

The chain links TRBV6-2 or TRBV6-3 to TRBJ1-2, with D unresolved. Sequencing was carried out using whole blood. This sequence originates from a male donor in good health. Some clones in this sample may be carry-over from other donors' samples. The CDR3 nucleotides are TGTGCCAGCAGTTCCCGACGGGAAGCTAACTATGGCTACACCTTC. As protein: CASSSRREANYGYTF.